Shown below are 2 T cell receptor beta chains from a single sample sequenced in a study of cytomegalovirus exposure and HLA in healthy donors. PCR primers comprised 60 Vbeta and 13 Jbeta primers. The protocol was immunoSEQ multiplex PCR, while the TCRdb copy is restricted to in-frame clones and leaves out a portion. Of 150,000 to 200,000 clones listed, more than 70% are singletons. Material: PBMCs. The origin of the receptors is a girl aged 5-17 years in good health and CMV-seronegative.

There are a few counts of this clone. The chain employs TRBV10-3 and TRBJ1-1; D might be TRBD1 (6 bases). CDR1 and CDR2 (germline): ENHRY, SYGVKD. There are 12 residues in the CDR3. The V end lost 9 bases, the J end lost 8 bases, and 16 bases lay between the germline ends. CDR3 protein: CAITGPTSEAFF. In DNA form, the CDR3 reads TGTGCCATTACAGGGCCTACAAGCGAAGCTTTCTTT.

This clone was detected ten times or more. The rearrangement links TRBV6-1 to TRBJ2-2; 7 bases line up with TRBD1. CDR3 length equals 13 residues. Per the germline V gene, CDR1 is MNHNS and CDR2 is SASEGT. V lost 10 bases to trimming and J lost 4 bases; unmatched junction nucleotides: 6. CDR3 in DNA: TGTGCCATACCGGGACAGATCACCGGGGAGCTGTTTTTT. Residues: CAIPGQITGELFF.